This T cell receptor beta chain was retrieved from a study of metastatic and nonmetastatic thyroid tumors (dated by TCRdb to the early 2020s). About the investigation overall: For patients with malignant and with benign thyroid disease, the researchers compared repertoires between peripheral blood samples and tumor or nodule tissue samples. Broader findings and caveats from the paper: TCR beta diversity was reported as significantly higher in malignant tumors than in benign nodules, in both blood and tumor samples.

At least ten counts were recorded for this clone. Its antigen is not yet known. This may arise from a read error, as a much more abundant clone is one base away. From a lookup of the germline V gene, CDR1 and CDR2 are SGDLS and YYNGEE. Including the terminal cysteine and phenylalanine, the CDR3 comprises 15 residues. Just CDR3 DNA is preserved here, 45 bases in frame from base 1. Library construction relied on PCR. The run used an Illumina HiSeq 4000. The TCR beta-chain CDR3 region of each patient was profiled by high-throughput sequencing. As for how the authors treated the data: A classifier to discriminate distant-metastatic papillary thyroid cancer patients was built from CDR3 differences across clinicopathological groups. The Shannon index was used to measure repertoire diversity, and the Morisita-Horn index was used to measure how similar tumor and blood repertoires were. The public reads were reprocessed in TCRdb via fastp at Q25 and MiXCR, keeping in-frame beta chains. What appears here as the V and J calls and clone size reflects TCRdb's work, not the paper's. The sample records around 20,000 clones, roughly 29% of which are singletons. The ten largest account for 20% to 25% of the sample.

Before undergoing thyroid surgery, none of the patients had been given any kind of treatment. Using T-cell receptor beta sequencing, the researchers looked back retrospectively at clinical samples from patients, gathered between about 2012 and 2019. The sequence joins TRBV9 to TRBJ1-3; 12 junctional bases match TRBD1. Sequencing was done on a sample of tumor tissue. The TCR was taken from a male donor with papillary thyroid cancer or a benign thyroid nodule (not recorded which). Some clones in this sample may be carry-over from other donors' samples. CDR3 protein: CASSAGQGAGDTIYF. The base sequence is TGTGCCAGCAGCGCGGGACAGGGGGCTGGAGACACCATATATTTT. The CDR3 plus the reference TRBV9 and TRBJ1-3 genes for the other parts give the full variable domain: DSGVTQTPKHLITATGQRVTLRCSPRSGDLSVYWYQQSLDQGLQFLIQYYNGEERAKGNILERFSAQQFPDLHSELNLSSLELGDSALYFCASSAGQGAGDTIYFGEGSWLTVV.